A selection of T cell receptor beta chains follows, all from one sample in a study of Graves' ophthalmopathy and Graves' hyperthyroidism. TCRdb recomputed calls from the multiplex PCR reads with MiXCR, one row per CDR3 protein. The data show hundreds of thousands of distinct CDR3 sequences, around an eighth seen once. What was sequenced was blood. Every receptor here comes from a woman aged 30 to 39 with Graves' ophthalmopathy. Each CDR3 is given with its conserved first and last residue. The order of the fields is clone size, D gene, V gene, J gene, CDR3 DNA, CDR3 protein. D genes are given only for firm matches. Only some rows state a clone size, as once, few, many or a class for expanded clones.

abundance: many
d_gene: TRBD1
v_gene: TRBV30
j_gene: TRBJ2-7
CDR3nt: TGTGCCTGGAGTATAGGACAGGGTTTTTACGAGCAGTACTTC
CDR3aa: CAWSIGQGFYEQYF

abundance: many
d_gene: -
v_gene: TRBV13
j_gene: TRBJ2-7
CDR3nt: TGTGCCAGCGCGACCGGGACGAGCTCCTACGAGCAGTACTTC
CDR3aa: CASATGTSSYEQYF

abundance: many
d_gene: TRBD1
v_gene: TRBV6-1
j_gene: TRBJ1-2
CDR3nt: TGTGCCAGCGGATCGGGACAGAAGGGCTATGGCTACACCTTC
CDR3aa: CASGSGQKGYGYTF

abundance: many
d_gene: -
v_gene: TRBV6-2/TRBV6-3
j_gene: TRBJ1-5
CDR3nt: TGTGCCAGCATGGAGAGGAGGTACAATCAGCCCCAGCATTTT
CDR3aa: CASMERRYNQPQHF

abundance: many
d_gene: -
v_gene: TRBV7-6
j_gene: TRBJ2-5
CDR3nt: TGTGCCAGCAGCCCCGACAGACAAGAGACCCAGTACTTC
CDR3aa: CASSPDRQETQYF

abundance: many
d_gene: -
v_gene: TRBV6-1
j_gene: TRBJ2-2
CDR3nt: TGTGCCAGCAGTGTACACAGGGACTTGGACACCGGGGAGCTGTTTTTT
CDR3aa: CASSVHRDLDTGELFF

abundance: many
d_gene: -
v_gene: TRBV15
j_gene: TRBJ1-1
CDR3nt: TGTGCCACCAGCAGAGATCTCGGTGGGGGAACTGAAGCTTTCTTT
CDR3aa: CATSRDLGGGTEAFF

abundance: -
d_gene: -
v_gene: TRBV11-2
j_gene: TRBJ1-1
CDR3nt: TGTGCCAGCAGCGTGACGAGCACTGAAGCTTTCTTT
CDR3aa: CASSVTSTEAFF

abundance: -
d_gene: -
v_gene: TRBV28
j_gene: TRBJ1-1
CDR3nt: TGTGCCAGTGGGGAGGGCACTGAAGCTTTCTTT
CDR3aa: CASGEGTEAFF

abundance: many
d_gene: -
v_gene: TRBV20-1
j_gene: TRBJ2-7
CDR3nt: TGCAGTGCTAGAGATAAACTTGTCTATGGCGAGCAGTACTTC
CDR3aa: CSARDKLVYGEQYF

abundance: few
d_gene: -
v_gene: TRBV4-1
j_gene: TRBJ2-7
CDR3nt: TGCGCCAGCAGCCGAGGAGGGACAGAGAGCTCCTACGAGCAGTACTTC
CDR3aa: CASSRGGTESSYEQYF

abundance: many
d_gene: -
v_gene: TRBV7-9
j_gene: TRBJ1-6
CDR3nt: TGTGCCAGCAGCTTAGCCGGGGACGCGTATAATTCACCCCTCCACTTT
CDR3aa: CASSLAGDAYNSPLHF

abundance: many
d_gene: -
v_gene: TRBV5-1
j_gene: TRBJ2-7
CDR3nt: TGCGCCAGCAGCTTGGACCTGGGAACCTACGAGCAGTACTTC
CDR3aa: CASSLDLGTYEQYF

abundance: -
d_gene: TRBD2
v_gene: TRBV12-5
j_gene: TRBJ2-5
CDR3nt: TGTGCTAGTGGTTTGGGCGGGAGTGTAGAGACCCAGTACTTC
CDR3aa: CASGLGGSVETQYF

abundance: many
d_gene: -
v_gene: TRBV20-1
j_gene: TRBJ1-5
CDR3nt: TGCAGTGCTAGAGCGGACAACACTCAGCCCCAGCATTTT
CDR3aa: CSARADNTQPQHF

abundance: many
d_gene: -
v_gene: TRBV30
j_gene: TRBJ2-7
CDR3nt: TGTGCCTGGAGTGTGGCCCTCGAGCAGTACTTC
CDR3aa: CAWSVALEQYF

abundance: many
d_gene: -
v_gene: TRBV6-2/TRBV6-3
j_gene: TRBJ2-7
CDR3nt: TGTGCCAGCAGTACGCCTTACGCCGAGGCGGAGCAGTACTTC
CDR3aa: CASSTPYAEAEQYF

abundance: many
d_gene: -
v_gene: TRBV28
j_gene: TRBJ1-2
CDR3nt: TGTGCCAGCAGTTTACAGGGCGGGCTAGGCTACACCTTC
CDR3aa: CASSLQGGLGYTF

abundance: few
d_gene: TRBD1
v_gene: TRBV30
j_gene: TRBJ1-6
CDR3nt: TGTGCCTGGAGTGGGGACAGCCAAAATTCACCCCTCCACTTT
CDR3aa: CAWSGDSQNSPLHF

abundance: many
d_gene: -
v_gene: TRBV30
j_gene: TRBJ1-5
CDR3nt: TGTGCCTGGAGTTATGGGGGCGTCGGTCAGCCCCAGCATTTT
CDR3aa: CAWSYGGVGQPQHF

abundance: many
d_gene: -
v_gene: TRBV28
j_gene: TRBJ1-5
CDR3nt: TGTGCCAGCAGTTACCCATGGACAGATAGCAATCAGCCCCAGCATTTT
CDR3aa: CASSYPWTDSNQPQHF

abundance: -
d_gene: -
v_gene: TRBV6-1
j_gene: TRBJ2-7
CDR3nt: TGTGCCAGCGCCCCGGGGGAGGGACAGGAGGCTTTACACGAGCAGTACTTC
CDR3aa: CASAPGEGQEALHEQYF

abundance: few
d_gene: -
v_gene: TRBV4-2
j_gene: TRBJ1-2
CDR3nt: TGTGCCAGCAACAAGAACCCACAGTCACCCTCCTATGGCTACACCTTC
CDR3aa: CASNKNPQSPSYGYTF

abundance: many
d_gene: TRBD1
v_gene: TRBV28
j_gene: TRBJ2-5
CDR3nt: TGTGCCAGCATCCCCCTAGCCGGGACAGGGGACCAAGAGACCCAGTACTTC
CDR3aa: CASIPLAGTGDQETQYF

abundance: many
d_gene: -
v_gene: TRBV12-3/TRBV12-4
j_gene: TRBJ1-1
CDR3nt: TGTGCCAGCAGGCACCTAAACACTGAAGCTTTCTTT
CDR3aa: CASRHLNTEAFF

abundance: many
d_gene: -
v_gene: TRBV5-1
j_gene: TRBJ2-2
CDR3nt: TGCGCCAGCAGCTTGCCCACGGAGTACACCGGGGAGCTGTTTTTT
CDR3aa: CASSLPTEYTGELFF

abundance: many
d_gene: -
v_gene: TRBV5-1
j_gene: TRBJ2-7
CDR3nt: TGCGCCAGCAGCCTAACCGCGGTCCGGACAGCCCCCTACGAGCAGTACTTC
CDR3aa: CASSLTAVRTAPYEQYF

abundance: many
d_gene: -
v_gene: TRBV25-1
j_gene: TRBJ1-2
CDR3nt: TGTGCCAGCGGACTCTCGGGCTCTGGCTATGGCTACACCTTC
CDR3aa: CASGLSGSGYGYTF

abundance: -
d_gene: -
v_gene: TRBV12-3/TRBV12-4
j_gene: TRBJ1-2
CDR3nt: TGTGCCAGCAGCCCTGAAAGGGCCAACTATGGCTACACCTTC
CDR3aa: CASSPERANYGYTF

abundance: few
d_gene: -
v_gene: TRBV6-1
j_gene: TRBJ1-6
CDR3nt: TGTGCCAGCAGTGTCCTCCCGAAGACGCCTACCTATAATTCACCCCTCCACTTT
CDR3aa: CASSVLPKTPTYNSPLHF

abundance: few
d_gene: -
v_gene: TRBV30
j_gene: TRBJ1-1
CDR3nt: TGTGCCTGGAGTTATCTGAACACTGAAGCTTTCTTT
CDR3aa: CAWSYLNTEAFF

abundance: -
d_gene: -
v_gene: TRBV14
j_gene: TRBJ2-7
CDR3nt: TGTGCCAGCAGCCAAGATTATAGTTACCACGAGCAGTACTTC
CDR3aa: CASSQDYSYHEQYF

abundance: many
d_gene: -
v_gene: TRBV6-1
j_gene: TRBJ2-7
CDR3nt: TGTGCCAGCCGGAGGGGAGGGGGTCCGTCCTACGAGCAGTACTTC
CDR3aa: CASRRGGGPSYEQYF

abundance: many
d_gene: -
v_gene: TRBV3-1
j_gene: TRBJ2-5
CDR3nt: TGTGCCAGCAGCCAAGGGGACCCAGGGACCCAGTACTTC
CDR3aa: CASSQGDPGTQYF

abundance: many
d_gene: TRBD1
v_gene: TRBV14
j_gene: TRBJ2-7
CDR3nt: TGTGCCAGCAGCCAAACAGGGACAGGGAGGTACGAGCAGTACTTC
CDR3aa: CASSQTGTGRYEQYF

abundance: many
d_gene: TRBD2
v_gene: TRBV12-3/TRBV12-4
j_gene: TRBJ2-7
CDR3nt: TGTGCCAGCAGTTTCGGCGGGGGGTTGTACTACGAGCAGTACTTC
CDR3aa: CASSFGGGLYYEQYF

abundance: many
d_gene: -
v_gene: TRBV11-2
j_gene: TRBJ2-7
CDR3nt: TGTGCCAGCAGCCCACTGTCCAACAGGGTGAGAAAGCTCTACGAGCAGTACTTC
CDR3aa: CASSPLSNRVRKLYEQYF